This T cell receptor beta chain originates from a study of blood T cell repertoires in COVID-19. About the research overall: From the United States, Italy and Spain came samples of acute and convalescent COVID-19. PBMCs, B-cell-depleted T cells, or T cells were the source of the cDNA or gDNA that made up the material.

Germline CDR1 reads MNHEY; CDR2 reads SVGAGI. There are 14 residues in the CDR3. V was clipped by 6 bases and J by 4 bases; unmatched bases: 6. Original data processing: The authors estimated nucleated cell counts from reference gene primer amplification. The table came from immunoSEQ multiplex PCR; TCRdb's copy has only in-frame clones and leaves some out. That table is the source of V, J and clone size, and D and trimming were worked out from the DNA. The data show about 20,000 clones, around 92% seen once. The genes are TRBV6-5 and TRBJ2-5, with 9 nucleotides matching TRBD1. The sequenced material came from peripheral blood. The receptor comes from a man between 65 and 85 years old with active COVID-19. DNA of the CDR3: TGTGCCAGCAGCCTGGACAGGGGAAGAGAGACCCAGTACTTC. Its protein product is CASSLDRGRETQYF.